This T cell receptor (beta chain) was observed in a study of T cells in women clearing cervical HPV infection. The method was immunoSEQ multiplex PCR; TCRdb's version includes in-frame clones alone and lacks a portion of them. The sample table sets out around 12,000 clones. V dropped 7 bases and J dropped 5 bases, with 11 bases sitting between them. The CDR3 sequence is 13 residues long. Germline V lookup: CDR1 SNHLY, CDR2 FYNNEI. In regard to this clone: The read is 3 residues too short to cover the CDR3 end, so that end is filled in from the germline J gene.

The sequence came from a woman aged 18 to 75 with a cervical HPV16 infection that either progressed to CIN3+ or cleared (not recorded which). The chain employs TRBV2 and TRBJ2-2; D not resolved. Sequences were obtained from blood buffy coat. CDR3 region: CASTTRLTGELFF. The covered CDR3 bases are TGTGCCAGCACAACCAGGTTAACCGGGGAG.